These T cell receptor beta chains were read from a single sample in a study of T cell responses to AZD1222 COVID-19 vaccine. The repertoire was sequenced with immunoSEQ multiplex PCR; TCRdb's copy has only in-frame clones and lacks some. The table includes over 130,000 clones, about 92% detected once. Source: peripheral blood, taken on day 0 of AZD1222 vaccination. The receptors derive from an adult in good health. CDR3s include the opening cysteine and the closing phenylalanine or tryptophan. A D gene is named only where the DNA matches it firmly. Clone size appears in some rows only: once, few, many, or a class for an expanded clone.

clone size: NA; V gene: TRBV7-2; J gene: TRBJ2-7; D gene: NA; CDR3 DNA: TGTGCCAGCAGCCTAAACAGGGTCTACGAGCAGTACTTC; CDR3 protein: CASSLNRVYEQYF
clone size: NA; V gene: TRBV9; J gene: TRBJ2-7; D gene: TRBD1; CDR3 DNA: TGTGCCAGCAGCGAGGGGTGGGGACAGGGACTATACGAGCAGTACTTC; CDR3 protein: CASSEGWGQGLYEQYF
clone size: NA; V gene: TRBV6-5; J gene: TRBJ2-6; D gene: NA; CDR3 DNA: TGTGCCAGCAGTTCCACCGAATCTGGGGCCAACGTCCTGACTTTC; CDR3 protein: CASSSTESGANVLTF
clone size: few; V gene: TRBV6-5; J gene: TRBJ2-7; D gene: NA; CDR3 DNA: TGTGCCAGCAGGAAGGACAGTACCTACGAGCAGTACTTC; CDR3 protein: CASRKDSTYEQYF
clone size: NA; V gene: TRBV7-6; J gene: TRBJ1-3; D gene: NA; CDR3 DNA: TGTGCCACCGGGGGGGGGCAAGGAAACACCATATATTTT; CDR3 protein: CATGGGQGNTIYF
clone size: NA; V gene: TRBV6-1; J gene: TRBJ2-5; D gene: NA; CDR3 DNA: TGTGCCAGCAGTGAAAGGCAGGCCCCAGAGACCCAGTACTTC; CDR3 protein: CASSERQAPETQYF
clone size: NA; V gene: TRBV7-6; J gene: TRBJ2-7; D gene: NA; CDR3 DNA: TGTGCCAGCAGCTTAGAAGAAGCTTACTCCTACGAGCAGTACTTC; CDR3 protein: CASSLEEAYSYEQYF
clone size: NA; V gene: TRBV7-6; J gene: TRBJ2-7; D gene: NA; CDR3 DNA: TGTGCCAGCAGCTCCGACTCAAACTCCTACGAGCAGTACTTC; CDR3 protein: CASSSDSNSYEQYF
clone size: NA; V gene: TRBV13; J gene: TRBJ1-1; D gene: TRBD1; CDR3 DNA: TGTGCCAGCAGTAGAGACAGGGGGGCTGAAGCTTTCTTT; CDR3 protein: CASSRDRGAEAFF
clone size: few; V gene: TRBV9; J gene: TRBJ1-6; D gene: NA; CDR3 DNA: TGTGCCAGCAGCGTAGGGGCAGGGAATTCACCCCTCCACTTT; CDR3 protein: CASSVGAGNSPLHF
clone size: NA; V gene: TRBV12-5; J gene: TRBJ1-5; D gene: NA; CDR3 DNA: TGTGCTAGTGGTTCGACGAAGTTGAGGGCAGGAGGAGATCAGCCCCAGCATTTT; CDR3 protein: CASGSTKLRAGGDQPQHF
clone size: NA; V gene: TRBV25-1; J gene: TRBJ2-5; D gene: NA; CDR3 DNA: TGTGCCAGCAGTGAATTCGGGAAGACGGAGACCCAGTACTTC; CDR3 protein: CASSEFGKTETQYF
clone size: NA; V gene: TRBV5-4; J gene: TRBJ2-7; D gene: NA; CDR3 DNA: TGTGCCAGCAGCTTGCAATCAGGCGAGCAGTACTTC; CDR3 protein: CASSLQSGEQYF
clone size: NA; V gene: TRBV30; J gene: TRBJ1-1; D gene: NA; CDR3 DNA: TGTGCCTGGACAAAAGGGGTCTATGAAGCTTTCTTT; CDR3 protein: CAWTKGVYEAFF
clone size: NA; V gene: TRBV9; J gene: TRBJ1-2; D gene: NA; CDR3 DNA: TGTGCCAGCAGCGTAGGGCCAGGGTCCTATGGCTACACCTTC; CDR3 protein: CASSVGPGSYGYTF
clone size: NA; V gene: TRBV30; J gene: TRBJ1-2; D gene: NA; CDR3 DNA: TGTGCCTGGGGTCGGGTAGGCTACACCTTC; CDR3 protein: CAWGRVGYTF
clone size: NA; V gene: TRBV27; J gene: TRBJ2-6; D gene: NA; CDR3 DNA: TGTGCCAGCAGTCAGACCACCGGGGCCAACGTCCTGACTTTC; CDR3 protein: CASSQTTGANVLTF
clone size: few; V gene: TRBV6-2/TRBV6-3; J gene: TRBJ2-7; D gene: TRBD2; CDR3 DNA: TGTGCCAGCAGTCGGACTAGCGGGAGATCCTACGAGCAGTACTTC; CDR3 protein: CASSRTSGRSYEQYF
clone size: NA; V gene: TRBV19; J gene: TRBJ1-2; D gene: TRBD1; CDR3 DNA: TGTGCCAGTATCGCGGGTACAGGGGACAGCTATGGCTACACCTTC; CDR3 protein: CASIAGTGDSYGYTF
clone size: NA; V gene: TRBV5-1; J gene: TRBJ1-1; D gene: NA; CDR3 DNA: TGCGCCAGCAGCTTGGCCGCGGGGACTGAAGCTTTCTTT; CDR3 protein: CASSLAAGTEAFF
clone size: once; V gene: TRBV30; J gene: TRBJ1-6; D gene: NA; CDR3 DNA: TGTGCCTGGAGTGTCGGGGGGCAGGTCCAAACCTCCTATAATTCACCCCTCCACTTT; CDR3 protein: CAWSVGGQVQTSYNSPLHF
clone size: few; V gene: TRBV2; J gene: TRBJ2-2; D gene: NA; CDR3 DNA: TGTGCCAGCAGAGAAAACAGGGACACCGGGGAGCTGTTTTTT; CDR3 protein: CASRENRDTGELFF
clone size: NA; V gene: TRBV4-3; J gene: TRBJ1-4; D gene: TRBD1; CDR3 DNA: TGCGCCAGCAGCCAAGTCGGGACAGGGGGGAGGAATGAAAAACTGTTTTTT; CDR3 protein: CASSQVGTGGRNEKLFF
clone size: NA; V gene: TRBV20-1; J gene: TRBJ1-1; D gene: NA; CDR3 DNA: TGCAGTGCAGGGGTGAACACTGAAGCTTTCTTT; CDR3 protein: CSAGVNTEAFF
clone size: NA; V gene: TRBV19; J gene: TRBJ2-1; D gene: TRBD2; CDR3 DNA: TGTGCCAGTAGTATCCTAGCGGGAGTAATCGACAATGAGCAGTTCTTC; CDR3 protein: CASSILAGVIDNEQFF
clone size: NA; V gene: TRBV27; J gene: TRBJ1-5; D gene: NA; CDR3 DNA: TGTGCCAGCAGTTTAGTGGCAGGGAATCAGCCCCAGCATTTT; CDR3 protein: CASSLVAGNQPQHF
clone size: NA; V gene: TRBV29-1; J gene: TRBJ1-2; D gene: TRBD1; CDR3 DNA: TGCAGCGTTGAAGATCGGACCTTCACAGGGGGGAGAGGCTACACCTTC; CDR3 protein: CSVEDRTFTGGRGYTF
clone size: few; V gene: TRBV19; J gene: TRBJ1-5; D gene: NA; CDR3 DNA: TGTGCCAGTAGTATCGGGGTTGAACAGCCCCAGCATTTT; CDR3 protein: CASSIGVEQPQHF
clone size: NA; V gene: TRBV9; J gene: TRBJ2-7; D gene: NA; CDR3 DNA: TGTGCCAGCAGCGTTTATCCGGGGGAGATCTACGAGCAGTACTTC; CDR3 protein: CASSVYPGEIYEQYF
clone size: NA; V gene: TRBV28; J gene: TRBJ2-1; D gene: TRBD2; CDR3 DNA: TGTGCCAGCAGTTTTGAGCGGGGGGAGCAGTTCTTC; CDR3 protein: CASSFERGEQFF
clone size: NA; V gene: TRBV18; J gene: TRBJ1-2; D gene: NA; CDR3 DNA: TGTGCCAGCTCACCACCGGCAGTCCGTGGCTACACCTTC; CDR3 protein: CASSPPAVRGYTF
clone size: NA; V gene: TRBV5-1; J gene: TRBJ1-2; D gene: NA; CDR3 DNA: TGCGCCAGCAGCGCGGCAGGCCTTCTCTATGGCTACACCTTC; CDR3 protein: CASSAAGLLYGYTF
clone size: NA; V gene: TRBV5-1; J gene: TRBJ2-5; D gene: NA; CDR3 DNA: TGCGCCAGCAGCTTGGTCCCGGCCTCAGGCGGCCAGTACTTC; CDR3 protein: CASSLVPASGGQYF
clone size: NA; V gene: TRBV3-1/TRBV3-2; J gene: TRBJ2-3; D gene: TRBD2; CDR3 DNA: TGTGCCAGCAGCCAAGACGTGGGGGGGAGCACAGATACGCAGTATTTT; CDR3 protein: CASSQDVGGSTDTQYF
clone size: NA; V gene: TRBV20-1; J gene: TRBJ2-7; D gene: NA; CDR3 DNA: TGCAGTGCTAGAGGCGGCGGAGAGCAGTACTTC; CDR3 protein: CSARGGGEQYF